This TCR beta chain was observed in a study of tumor-infiltrating lymphocytes in primary liver carcinoma listed by TCRdb under 2017. Broadly, across the study: About five patients with histopathologically diagnosed primary liver carcinoma underwent surgical resection in China between November 2015 and 2016. Of the five patients (three men and two women, aged 30 to 69 years), four had hepatocellular carcinoma and one had combined HCC and intrahepatic cholangiocarcinoma. The five patients had tumors of stage T1-T3 N0M0, with maximum diameters ranging from about 4 to 11 cm. Samples yielded roughly 3.5 to 7.13 million productive TCRbeta reads; read depth did not differ significantly between tissue types. The study combined TCRbeta repertoire sequencing, expression microarrays and whole-exome sequencing across five regions of each liver tumor, with adjacent normal tissue and blood. TCRbeta repertoire sequencing covered 35 specimens from 5 patients: some 25 tumor regions, 5 adjacent noncancerous liver tissues and 5 peripheral blood samples. High reproducibility was observed for the technical replicate repertoires, with mean shared-clone rates approximately 0.9 and correlation coefficients above 0.95.

According to the germline V gene, CDR1 reads SGHNT and CDR2 reads YENEEA. The junction carries 10 bases between V and J, which are trimmed by 5 bases and 1 base respectively. From the cysteine through the phenylalanine, the CDR3 covers 14 amino acids. Kept here is only the CDR3 DNA, which spans 42 bases and is read in frame from base 1. Overall study outcomes, separate from this receptor: Because the samples were bulk and unsorted, CD4+ and CD8+ T cell repertoires could not be compared. Repertoire overlap was found to be higher between tumor regions (mean around 36%) than between tumor-adjacent (approximately 17%) or tumor-blood (around 15%) pairs, consistent with antigen-driven expansion. Because only the TCR beta chain was sequenced and unpaired alpha chains were not captured, true repertoire diversity is likely underestimated. Only four or five patients were included in the study, and the authors note that the findings should be validated in a larger study. The top 250 clones made up a significantly larger repertoire fraction in tumors than in blood (p = 0.039).

TRIzol reagent was used to extract blood RNA from unsorted whole blood, while the DNeasy Blood & Tissue kit provided the germline DNA. Patients had chronic HBV infection and were treatment-naive at sampling. Before surgery, 3 to 4.5 milliliters of peripheral blood were collected into K2EDTA tubes. Remarks on this clonotype: Its antigen remains undetermined. Being one base from a much bigger clone, this may be a read error.

TCRbeta-specific cDNA was reverse-transcribed from around 500 ng total RNA using a constant-region primer and ProtoScript II reverse transcriptase. The TCRbeta libraries were prepared through three rounds of nested multiplex PCR following a slightly modified ARM-PCR procedure. Each of the first two PCR rounds ran for 10 cycles and used multiplex TRBV1-TRBV30 forward primers together with a Cbeta reverse primer. Sample barcodes and Illumina adapters were added in a final 25-cycle PCR with Deep VentR polymerase. Before sequencing, amplicons between 200 and 500 bp were purified from gel using a QIAquick gel extraction kit. TCRbeta amplicons were sequenced on an Illumina HiSeq 2500 with 250-bp paired-end reads. Per the authors' processing: Quality trimming of reads was performed with Trimmomatic v0.33, and paired reads were merged with FLASH v1.2.11 so that full CDR3 sequences could be recovered. MiGEC v1.2.1b assigned V, D and J germline segments to the rearranged TCRbeta sequences. VDJtools v1.0.0 computed clonotype statistics and Shannon-Wiener diversity indices. Except for diversity analysis, only each sample's 250 most abundant clonotypes were used in subsequent analyses to reduce sampling bias. TCRdb passed the public sequencing reads through fastp at Q25 and MiXCR, retaining productive beta sequences. Records with the same CDR3 protein are collapsed into one entry carrying the most frequent genes and DNA. In this record, the V and J calls reflect TCRdb's handling and not the investigators' own analysis. This sample is represented by more than 150,000 distinct CDR3 sequences; less than 65% of them were singletons. Approximately 68% of the sample goes to the ten largest clones.

The origin of this receptor is a man aged 35 to 55 with primary liver carcinoma and hepatitis B virus infection. The sample taken for sequencing was peripheral blood. The sequence is built from TRBV11-3 and TRBJ2-3; the D segment might be TRBD1 or TRBD2, since each matches 5 bases. In nucleotides, the sequence is TGTGCCAGCAGCCGGGACCCCGGCACAGATACGCAGTATTTT. This encodes CASSRDPGTDTQYF.